The 32 T cell receptor beta chains reported below all come from one sample, sequenced in a study of T-cell memory formation after mild COVID-19. TCRdb reanalysed the 5' RACE reads using MiXCR and keeps one entry per CDR3 protein. The table has 30,000 to 45,000 distinct CDR3 sequences, roughly an eighth seen once. Sequences were obtained from PBMCs or a T cell subset sorted from them (not recorded which). The source is a man between 18 and 29 years old who had mild COVID-19 (a few samples of this study predate the infection). Cell type and time point are not known.

This clonotype was detected ten times or more. The chain carries TRBV7-9 and TRBJ1-2; no firm D call. CDR3 length: 11 residues. V shed 8 bases and J shed 1 base, with 5 bases lying between them. CDR1 and CDR2 (germline): SEHNR, FQNEAQ (reference sequence). Written as DNA, the CDR3 is TGTGCCAGCGGTCATAACTATGGCTACACCTTC. This sequence encodes CASGHNYGYTF.

This clonotype was seen a few times. J is TRBJ2-1 and V is TRBV14; maybe TRBD1 (6 bases). Per the germline V gene, CDR1 is SGHDN and CDR2 is FVKESK. This CDR3 is 12 amino acids long. V was shortened by 3 bases and J by 12 bases, with 12 bases between the two germline ends. The CDR3 here is CASSHGGAWQFF. CDR3 nucleotides: TGTGCCAGCAGCCATGGGGGCGCGTGGCAGTTCTTC. The variable domain in full, completed from reference TRBV14 and TRBJ2-1, reads EAGVTQFPSHSVIEKGQTVTLRCDPISGHDNLYWYRRVMGKEIKFLLHFVKESKQDESGMPNNRFLAERTGGTYSTLKVQPAELEDSGVYFCASSHGGAWQFFGPGTRLTVL.

This clonotype turned up a few times. J is TRBJ1-2 and V is TRBV12-3 or TRBV12-4, with TRBD1 matching 7 bases. The J segment lost 7 bases and the V segment lost 4 bases, leaving 9 bases of the junction unmatched. The CDR3 consists of 14 residues. The CDR3 bases are TGTGCCAGCAGTTATATAGACAGGGCGGTTGGCTACACCTTC. Translated, it gives CASSYIDRAVGYTF.

This clonotype was seen many times. The J gene is TRBJ1-5, the V gene TRBV19; possible D gene TRBD1, 5 bases. The germline gives CDR1 LNHDA, CDR2 SQIVND (reference sequence). Between the trimmed V and J ends, which lost 5 bases and 0 bases, there was a span of 14 bases. CDR3 length: 16 amino acids. CDR3 residues: CASSVTGTVSNQPQHF. In nucleotides, the CDR3 is TGTGCCAGTAGTGTTACCGGGACTGTTAGCAATCAGCCCCAGCATTTT.

This clonotype was counted only a few times. The genes are TRBV11-1 and TRBJ1-4; D is unresolved. V lost 6 bases, J lost 8 bases, and 19 bases lay in between. The CDR3 has 15 residues. In germline, CDR1 is SGHAT, CDR2 FQDESV (reference sequence). The CDR3 DNA reads as TGTGCCAGCAGTGCCACTTCGACCGGAGGGGAAAAACTGTTTTTT. Residues: CASSATSTGGEKLFF.

This clonotype was found many times. This sequence joins TRBV12-3 or TRBV12-4 and TRBJ2-4; D is ambiguous. CDR3 length equals 15 residues. Trimming took off 5 bases at V and 0 bases at J, with 11 bases between the two ends. CDR3 in DNA: TGTGCCAGCAGTACCCTAACAGCAGCCAAAAACATTCAGTACTTC. It codes for CASSTLTAAKNIQYF.

This clonotype came up many times. This chain uses TRBV6-2 or TRBV6-3 with TRBJ2-7; 7 bases agree with TRBD1. Germline CDR1 is MNHEY and CDR2 is SVGEGT. This CDR3 comprises 13 residues. Trimming at V came to 2 bases and at J to 7 bases, leaving 5 bases not matched to a gene. CDR3 coding DNA: TGTGCCAGCAGTTACCGCGGCAGGGGGGAGCAGTACGTC. Its translation is CASSYRGRGEQYV.

This clonotype was seen at least ten times. The V and J genes are TRBV28 and TRBJ1-2, with D uncertain. Germline loops: CDR1 MDHEN, CDR2 SYDVKM. The CDR3 has 12 amino acids. Deletions cut 2 bases from V and 8 bases from J, with 9 bases between. CDR3 sequence reads: CASSLPSGGYTF. The CDR3 nucleotides are TGTGCCAGCAGTTTACCGTCTGGAGGCTACACCTTC.

The V call is TRBV12-3 or TRBV12-4, the J call TRBJ2-7; no firm D call. The CDR3 is made up of 14 amino acids. With 0 bases removed from V and 7 bases from J, the gap between germline ends came to 13 bases. The CDR3 DNA is TGTGCCAGCAGTTTAGCGCAAAGGGCGGAGGAGCAGTACTTC. As protein: CASSLAQRAEEQYF.

This clonotype was observed at least ten times. The J gene is TRBJ2-1, the V gene TRBV20-1; 9 bases are shared with TRBD1. Unmatched junction bases numbered 13, after V lost 5 bases and J lost 8 bases. The CDR3 runs to 15 residues. Germline CDR1 reads DFQATT; CDR2 reads SNEGSKA (reference sequence). This chain's CDR3 is CSAGTGTGIWDEQFF. The CDR3 DNA reads as TGCAGTGCTGGAACCGGGACAGGGATTTGGGATGAGCAGTTCTTC.

The table lists this clonotype with many counts. The chain combines TRBV7-6 with TRBJ1-5, with unresolved D. Germline loops: CDR1 SGHVS, CDR2 FNYEAQ. This CDR3 region has 15 residues. V lost 0 bases, J lost 7 bases, and 13 bases lay in between. CDR3 nucleotides: TGTGCCAGCAGCTTAGCCAGTGGCCTAAACCAGCCCCAGCATTTT. It codes for CASSLASGLNQPQHF.

This clonotype was seen at least ten times. The chain combines TRBV19 with TRBJ1-1, with a possible D match to TRBD1 (6 bases). V was shortened by 5 bases and J by 2 bases, with 18 bases between the two germline ends. This CDR3 contains 16 residues. Looked up from germline, CDR1 is LNHDA and CDR2 is SQIVND (reference sequence). The CDR3 loop reads CASSDGGRTANTEAFF. In DNA, the CDR3 is TGTGCCAGTAGTGACGGCGGGAGGACAGCAAACACTGAAGCTTTCTTT.

This clonotype was seen at least ten times. The rearrangement links TRBV7-9 to TRBJ2-3, with 12 bases identical to TRBD1. From germline, CDR1 is SEHNR and CDR2 FQNEAQ (reference sequence). The J segment lost 6 bases and the V segment lost 4 bases, leaving 8 bases of the junction unmatched. The CDR3 sequence is 16 residues long. CDR3: CASSSTGTGGLDTQYF. The CDR3 DNA follows: TGTGCCAGCAGCTCGACCGGGACAGGGGGCCTCGATACGCAGTATTTT.

V gene TRBV7-9 combines with J gene TRBJ1-1; unclear D gene. From germline, CDR1 is SEHNR and CDR2 FQNEAQ (reference sequence). V was trimmed by 1 base and J by 3 bases, leaving 9 bases between them. This CDR3 contains 14 residues. The CDR3 sequence: CASSLGRGYTEAFF. Written as DNA, the CDR3 is TGTGCCAGCAGCTTAGGTCGGGGTTACACTGAAGCTTTCTTT.

This clonotype has at least ten counts. The chain links TRBV4-2 to TRBJ1-2; 10 positions match TRBD1. This CDR3 spans 15 amino acids. V was pared by 1 base and J by 8 bases, with 7 bases of the junction left unmatched. Germline V CDR1 and CDR2: LGHNA, YNFKEQ. This CDR3 reads CASSQGGTGETGYTF. The DNA for the CDR3 is TGTGCCAGCAGCCAAGGGGGGACAGGGGAGACCGGCTACACCTTC.

The chain employs TRBV5-4 and TRBJ2-1, with TRBD2 identical over 10 bases. Trimming took 0 bases from V and 8 from J; bases not matched to a gene: 5. The CDR3 contains 15 residues. Germline V CDR1 and CDR2: SGHNT, YYREEE (reference sequence). CDR3 bases: TGTGCCAGCAGCTTGGTGTCTAGCGGGGGTTATGAGCAGTTCTTC. It translates to CASSLVSSGGYEQFF.

This clonotype was recorded at least ten times. The V and J genes are TRBV6-5 and TRBJ1-2; D gene ambiguous. Germline-derived CDR1 and CDR2 are MNHEY and SVGAGI. The CDR3 covers 13 residues. Trimming cost V 6 bases and J 0 bases, with 8 bases left between them. In nucleotides, the CDR3 is TGTGCCAGCAGAACCGTACCTAACTATGGCTACACCTTC. This codes for CASRTVPNYGYTF.

This clonotype has at least ten counts. V gene TRBV5-5 combines with J gene TRBJ2-5; 11 bases map to TRBD2. The CDR3 has 16 residues. Trimming at V came to 0 bases and at J to 5 bases, leaving 6 bases not matched to a gene. Germline loops: CDR1 SGHKS, CDR2 YYEKEE (reference sequence). This CDR3 is CASSLEVAGGRETQYF. CDR3 in DNA: TGTGCCAGCAGCTTGGAAGTAGCGGGGGGGCGCGAGACCCAGTACTTC.

The sample holds many counts of this clonotype. The V call is TRBV4-3, the J call TRBJ1-1; unclear D gene. V lost 5 bases and J lost 11, with 18 bases in between. This CDR3 has 13 amino acids. CDR1 and CDR2 from the germline V gene are LGHNA and YSLEER. The CDR3 loop is CASSDIEPKRAFF. The CDR3 DNA follows: TGCGCCAGCAGCGACATCGAACCCAAGAGGGCTTTCTTT.

The table lists this clonotype with many counts. The chain uses TRBV12-3 or TRBV12-4 and TRBJ1-2, with TRBD1 matching 12 bases. The CDR3 is made up of 14 amino acids. V was clipped by 5 bases and J by 7 bases; unmatched bases: 5. The CDR3 loop is CASSRDRGRGGYTF. The CDR3 coding sequence is TGTGCCAGCAGTCGGGACAGGGGGCGCGGTGGCTACACCTTC.

This clonotype was detected many times. The chain combines TRBV25-1 with TRBJ1-1; D unclear. CDR3 length: 15 amino acids. The germline gives CDR1 MGHDK, CDR2 SYGVNS. The V end lost 2 bases, the J end lost 0 bases, and 10 bases lay between the germline ends. This chain's CDR3 is CASSESRKLNTEAFF. The CDR3 DNA sequence: TGTGCCAGCAGTGAAAGTAGAAAACTGAACACTGAAGCTTTCTTT.

The chain couples TRBV6-6 to TRBJ2-6; D possibly corresponds to TRBD1 (6 bases). Germline-derived CDR1 and CDR2 are MNHNY and SVGAGI (reference sequence). The CDR3 has 15 residues. The germline V and J ends were trimmed by 6 bases and 2 bases, with 11 bases remaining between them. Written as DNA, the CDR3 is TGTGCCAGCAGCGATGGGGGCACTGGGGCCAACGTCCTGACTTTC. Translation gives CASSDGGTGANVLTF.

This clonotype was observed many times. J is TRBJ2-3 and V is TRBV5-1, with TRBD1 matching over 8 bases. V lost 0 bases, J lost 7 bases, and 7 bases stayed unmatched. The CDR3 contains 15 residues. The germline CDR1 and CDR2 sequences are SGHRS and YFSETQ. The CDR3 here is CASSLEGTGTNTQYF. The CDR3 nucleotides are TGCGCCAGCAGCTTGGAGGGGACAGGTACGAATACGCAGTATTTT.

This clonotype was picked up a small number of times. This chain links TRBV11-2 with TRBJ1-1; D is uncertain. The CDR3 spans 18 residues. Trimming took 2 bases from V and 4 from J, leaving 23 bases between them. Germline CDR1 and CDR2: SGHAT and FQNNGV. CDR3 amino acids: CASSLLVSGKDRGTEAFF. The CDR3 coding sequence is TGTGCCAGCAGCTTATTAGTTTCGGGGAAGGATAGAGGCACTGAAGCTTTCTTT.

This clonotype was seen many times. The V call is TRBV9, the J call TRBJ2-1, with TRBD2 matching 7 bases. With V trimmed by 3 bases and J by 8 bases, 5 bases remained unmatched. The CDR3 totals 13 residues. Germline-derived CDR1 and CDR2 are SGDLS and YYNGEE. CDR3 bases: TGTGCCAGCAGCGCGCCGACTAGCTATGAGCAGTTCTTC. It specifies CASSAPTSYEQFF. Full variable domain (outside the CDR3, taken from reference TRBV9 and TRBJ2-1): DSGVTQTPKHLITATGQRVTLRCSPRSGDLSVYWYQQSLDQGLQFLIQYYNGEERAKGNILERFSAQQFPDLHSELNLSSLELGDSALYFCASSAPTSYEQFFGPGTRLTVL.

This clonotype was detected ten times or more. This chain links TRBV7-3 with TRBJ2-7, with D possibly matching TRBD2 (5 bases). Trimming pared 5 bases from V and 0 bases from J, leaving 11 bases between. The CDR3 is 14 amino acids. CDR1 and CDR2 from the germline V gene are SGHTA and FQGTGA. The CDR3: CASSLTGSSYEQYF. The CDR3 coding sequence is TGTGCCAGCAGCCTGACGGGGAGCTCCTACGAGCAGTACTTC.

This clonotype was seen ten or more times. This sequence joins TRBV5-1 and TRBJ2-3; a possible D gene is TRBD2 (6 bases). The V gene lost 7 bases and the J gene lost 1 base, with 25 bases spanning the gap. The germline V gene encodes CDR1 SGHRS and CDR2 YFSETQ. The CDR3 covers 18 residues. The CDR3 sequence: CASHPQKRVRGGTDTQYF. The CDR3 coding sequence is TGCGCCAGCCATCCCCAGAAAAGAGTGCGGGGTGGCACAGATACGCAGTATTTT.

This clonotype was detected ten times or more. The J gene is TRBJ2-1, the V gene TRBV11-3; 9 bases match TRBD2. CDR3 length equals 16 residues. With 5 bases clipped from V and 0 bases from J, the junction kept 5 bases outside the gene matches. CDR1 is SGHNT and CDR2 is YENEEA in the germline V gene. The CDR3 sequence: CASSRAGGHSYNEQFF. In nucleotides, the CDR3 is TGTGCCAGCAGCCGAGCGGGGGGCCACTCCTACAATGAGCAGTTCTTC.

The rearrangement uses TRBV18 and TRBJ1-5; possibly TRBD1 for D (6 bases). Germline V gene data show CDR1 as KGHSH and CDR2 as LQKENI. Trimming shortened V by 5 bases and J by 3 bases, and 17 bases separated the two germline ends. This CDR3 comprises 16 residues. CDR3 bases: TGTGCCAGCTCAACCGGGGGGACAAATAACAATCAGCCCCAGCATTTT. It yields the protein CASSTGGTNNNQPQHF.

Ten or more counts support this clonotype. The chain is built from TRBV4-1 and TRBJ2-2; TRBD2 matches at 13 bases. Germline trimming cut 5 bases from V and 0 bases from J; bases unmatched to any gene: 9. The CDR3 extends over 19 amino acids. The V gene's germline CDR1 is MGHRA and CDR2 YSYEKL. Here the CDR3 DNA reads TGCGCCAGCAGCACCCTCCGGACTAGCGGGGGTACGAACACCGGGGAGCTGTTTTTT. Protein: CASSTLRTSGGTNTGELFF.

This clonotype was recorded many times. The gene calls are TRBV20-1 and TRBJ2-2, with 7 bases fitting TRBD1. The J segment lost 5 bases and the V segment lost 1 base, leaving 4 bases of the junction unmatched. Germline-derived CDR1 and CDR2 are DFQATT and SNEGSKA (reference sequence). The CDR3 runs to 14 residues. CDR3 amino acids: CSARAGGLTGELFF. The DNA of the CDR3 is TGCAGTGCTAGAGCAGGGGGATTGACCGGGGAGCTGTTTTTT.

This clonotype came up many times. The chain combines TRBV25-1 with TRBJ2-5; 10 bases line up with TRBD2. V lost 3 bases to trimming and J lost 3 bases; unmatched junction nucleotides: 4. This CDR3 spans 15 amino acids. Germline values: CDR1 MGHDK, CDR2 SYGVNS. The CDR3 region has the DNA TGTGCCAGCAGTGACTCCAGCGGGGGGGAAGAGACCCAGTACTTC. It specifies CASSDSSGGEETQYF.